The 14 T cell receptor beta chains below all came from one sample that was sequenced in a study of Ad26.COV2.S vaccination and SARS-CoV-2 variants. The table came from immunoSEQ multiplex PCR; TCRdb's copy has only in-frame clones and leaves some out. The sample has about 390,000 clones; 88% are singletons. Treatment denoted: some 20 received Ad26.COV2.S at low or high dose, single or two shots; 5 received placebo; per-sample allocation not given. Sample collection was performed on day 63 after the first vaccine or placebo injection. The sample consisted of peripheral blood, taken in a trial of Ad26.COV2.S vaccine versus placebo. The source of these receptors is a person between 18 and 59 years old who received the Ad26.COV2.S COVID-19 vaccine or a placebo.

The chain has TRBV4-1 and TRBJ2-7, with no clear D. V lost 0 bases to trimming and J lost 0 bases, with 15 bases between them. In germline, CDR1 is MGHRA, CDR2 YSYEKL. CDR3 length: 17 residues. This CDR3 reads CASSQDLGGGFSYEQYF. The CDR3 DNA follows: TGCGCCAGCAGCCAAGATCTCGGCGGTGGTTTCTCCTACGAGCAGTACTTC.

J is TRBJ1-6 and V is TRBV2, with TRBD1 matching 8 bases. Germline CDR1 SNHLY, CDR2 FYNNEI. The CDR3 is made up of 15 amino acids. The junction had 9 bases not matched to a gene; V was cut back by 8 bases and J by 6 bases. The CDR3 sequence is CASSQQGVPNSPLHF. CDR3 DNA sequence: TGTGCCAGCTCCCAACAGGGGGTACCTAATTCACCCCTCCACTTT.

This clone is a singleton in its sample. The chain joins TRBV7-2 to TRBJ1-2; 7 nucleotides match TRBD1. There are 13 residues in the CDR3. With 1 base clipped from V and 7 bases from J, the junction kept 3 bases outside the gene matches. Germline lookup yields CDR1 SGHTA and CDR2 FQGNSA. The CDR3 is CASSLEGAGGYTF. The CDR3, as DNA: TGTGCCAGCAGCTTAGAGGGGGCGGGTGGCTACACCTTC.

The J gene is TRBJ2-2, the V gene TRBV2; the match to TRBD1 covers 8 bases. With 5 bases clipped from V and 3 bases from J, the junction kept 5 bases outside the gene matches. CDR1 is SNHLY, CDR2 FYNNEI, per germline. The CDR3 contains 15 residues. The CDR3 region is CASSRTGKDTGELFF. CDR3 coding DNA: TGTGCCAGCAGTCGGACAGGGAAGGACACCGGGGAGCTGTTTTTT.

This clone showed up just once. The chain links TRBV5-4 to TRBJ1-5; D not resolved. From germline, CDR1 is SGHNT and CDR2 YYREEE (reference sequence). V shed 0 bases and J shed 2 bases, with 6 bases lying between them. This CDR3 has 14 residues. CDR3 DNA sequence: TGTGCCAGCAGCTTGGATCCGGGCAATCAGCCCCAGCATTTT. Encoded protein: CASSLDPGNQPQHF.

The chain joins TRBV4-1 to TRBJ2-3; D is unresolved. This CDR3 region has 19 residues. Germline V lookup: CDR1 MGHRA, CDR2 YSYEKL. V lost 0 bases, J lost 0 bases, and 19 bases lay in between. CDR3 nucleotide sequence: TGCGCCAGCAGCCAAGATTACCCTTCCTTAGACATAAGCACAGATACGCAGTATTTT. It encodes CASSQDYPSLDISTDTQYF.

The CDR3 sequence is CASRGTGAHGYTF. The CDR3, as DNA: TGTGCCAGCAGAGGGACAGGAGCCCATGGCTACACCTTC. The chain joins TRBV6-5 to TRBJ1-2, with 8 bases that match TRBD1. This CDR3 spans 13 amino acids. V trimming: 6 bases; J trimming: 6 bases; junction bases outside the gene matches: 6. Germline assignment: CDR1 MNHEY and CDR2 SVGAGI.

This clone was seen a single time. The chain is built from TRBV3-1 (or the pseudogene TRBV3-2) and TRBJ1-2; TRBD1 might be the D (5 bases). Germline values: CDR1 LGHDT, CDR2 YNNKEL (reference sequence). The CDR3 length is 16 residues. V lost 2 bases and J 8 bases, leaving 21 bases between the germline ends. In DNA, the CDR3 is TGTGCCAGCAGCCAACTCGACAGTATCTATGTGCGGGGCTACACCTTC. Translating it yields CASSQLDSIYVRGYTF.

This sequence joins TRBV19 and TRBJ2-1, with 9 positions matching TRBD1. The V gene end was trimmed by 7 bases and the J gene end by 4 bases; junction bases not matched to a gene: 11. This CDR3 has 16 amino acids. Germline V lookup: CDR1 LNHDA, CDR2 SQIVND (reference sequence). As DNA, the CDR3 is TGTGCCAGTACCGCGGGACAGGGACAAAGTTACAATGAGCAGTTCTTC. It yields the protein CASTAGQGQSYNEQFF.

The V call is TRBV3-1 (or the pseudogene TRBV3-2), the J call TRBJ1-2; no clear D. Germline V gene lookup returns CDR1 LGHDT and CDR2 YNNKEL (reference sequence). There are 14 residues in the CDR3. The V end was cut by 0 bases, the J end by 4 bases, with 9 bases between. DNA for the CDR3: TGTGCCAGCAGCCAAGAACCGGGTTCCTATGGCTACACCTTC. Protein: CASSQEPGSYGYTF.

The chain joins TRBV5-5 to TRBJ2-2, with no clear D. Deletions cut 4 bases from V and 6 bases from J, with 10 bases between. CDR3 length: 13 amino acids. CDR1 SGHKS and CDR2 YYEKEE come from the germline V gene (reference sequence). The CDR3 protein is CASSDGPPGELFF. In nucleotides, the CDR3 is TGTGCCAGCAGCGATGGGCCCCCCGGGGAGCTGTTTTTT.

The sample holds one count of this clone. J is TRBJ1-6 and V is TRBV5-6, with 9 bases matching TRBD1. Unmatched junction bases numbered 6, after V lost 3 bases and J lost 8 bases. Germline lookup yields CDR1 SGHDT and CDR2 YYEEEE. The CDR3 loop spans 15 amino acids. The CDR3 DNA reads TGTGCCAGCAGCTCTGGGACAGGGTATTATTCACCCCTCCACTTT. Translation: CASSSGTGYYSPLHF.

V usage is TRBV4-1 and J usage is TRBJ2-1, with 10 bases matching TRBD2. Germline V CDR1 and CDR2: MGHRA, YSYEKL. The J segment lost 10 bases and the V segment lost 1 base, leaving 7 bases of the junction unmatched. The CDR3 totals 15 residues. CDR3 sequence: CASSQAPGLAFEQFF. The DNA of the CDR3 is TGCGCCAGCAGCCAAGCTCCGGGACTAGCGTTCGAGCAGTTCTTC.

CDR3 amino acids: CASSSWSSFRNSPLHF. The CDR3 region has the DNA TGTGCCAGCAGCAGCTGGTCGAGCTTTCGTAATTCACCCCTCCACTTT. The chain couples TRBV7-2 to TRBJ1-6; D remains unclear. This CDR3 has 16 residues. Trimming pared 5 bases from V and 6 bases from J, leaving 17 bases between. The germline V gene has CDR1 SGHTA and CDR2 FQGNSA. Combining the CDR3 with reference TRBV7-2 and TRBJ1-6 gives the whole variable domain GAGVSQSPSNKVTEKGKDVELRCDPISGHTALYWYRQSLGQGLEFLIYFQGNSAPDKSGLPSDRFSAERTGGSVSTLTIQRTQQEDSAVYLCASSSWSSFRNSPLHFGNGTRLTVT.